This T cell receptor (beta chain) is from a study of blood T cells in healthy people across ages. General study points: From one million sequenced T cells, diversity estimates were lower bounds.

With a J-beta primer mix and a sample-barcoded 5' primer, a second PCR ran about 6 to 11 cycles. A tag from a template-switch adaptor with 12 random nucleotides marked each cDNA molecule. TCRdb fed the 5' RACE reads into MiXCR, producing one record per CDR3 protein. The sample consists of over a million distinct CDR3 sequences, over 35% of them appearing once. Germline V lookup: CDR1 MNHNY, CDR2 SVGAGI (reference sequence). Trimming left V 5 bases short and J 7 bases short, with 15 bases between. The CDR3 length is 14 residues. With respect to this clonotype: What it binds is unknown.

The sample taken for sequencing was blood. This clonotype was sampled from a woman aged 55-69 years in good health. The chain uses TRBV6-6 and TRBJ2-1; perhaps D is TRBD1 or TRBD2 (5 bases each). The CDR3 sequence: CASSMGPRSNEQFF. CDR3 nucleotide sequence: TGTGCCAGCAGTATGGGACCCCGGAGTAATGAGCAGTTCTTC.